These T cell receptor beta chains were read from a single sample in a study of blood T cell repertoires in COVID-19. Assay used: immunoSEQ multiplex PCR; TCRdb lists only in-frame clones, some missing. This table holds roughly 200,000 clones, 65% to 85% found once. Sample: peripheral blood. The receptors stem from a man aged 35 to 55 with active or convalescent COVID-19. Each CDR3 is given with its conserved first and last residue. Each record gives: clone size, J gene, D gene, V gene, CDR3 length, CDR3 protein, CDR3 DNA. A D gene is named only where the DNA matches it firmly. Expanded clones are given a class, and other clones once, few, many or no size at all.

clone_size: NA
j_call: TRBJ2-7
d_call: TRBD1
v_call: TRBV6-6
cdr3_length: 15
cdr3_aa: CASSYSQTGGYEQYF
cdr3_nt: TGTGCCAGCAGTTACTCGCAGACAGGGGGGTACGAGCAGTACTTC

clone_size: once
j_call: TRBJ1-1
d_call: NA
v_call: TRBV30
cdr3_length: 14
cdr3_aa: CAWTPYALGAEAFF
cdr3_nt: TGTGCCTGGACCCCCTACGCCCTGGGCGCTGAAGCTTTCTTT

clone_size: NA
j_call: TRBJ1-2
d_call: NA
v_call: TRBV3-1/TRBV3-2
cdr3_length: 14
cdr3_aa: CASSQEGRPTGYTF
cdr3_nt: TGTGCCAGCAGCCAAGAGGGCAGGCCGACGGGCTACACCTTC

clone_size: NA
j_call: TRBJ2-7
d_call: NA
v_call: TRBV7-9
cdr3_length: 15
cdr3_aa: CASSSHRDPLDEQYF
cdr3_nt: TGTGCCAGCAGCTCCCACAGGGACCCCTTAGACGAGCAGTACTTC

clone_size: NA
j_call: TRBJ1-4
d_call: NA
v_call: TRBV1
cdr3_length: 19
cdr3_aa: CTSSQELGPWTPRREKLFF
cdr3_nt: TGCACCAGCAGCCAAGAGTTGGGGCCCTGGACCCCGAGACGGGAAAAACTGTTTTTT

clone_size: NA
j_call: TRBJ2-7
d_call: NA
v_call: TRBV30
cdr3_length: 14
cdr3_aa: CAWSRTEIRGEQYF
cdr3_nt: TGTGCCTGGAGCAGGACAGAGATAAGAGGTGAGCAGTACTTC

clone_size: NA
j_call: TRBJ1-5
d_call: NA
v_call: TRBV19
cdr3_length: 14
cdr3_aa: CASSMAGGNQPQHF
cdr3_nt: TGTGCCAGTAGTATGGCAGGCGGCAATCAGCCCCAGCATTTT

clone_size: NA
j_call: TRBJ2-7
d_call: TRBD1
v_call: TRBV19
cdr3_length: 16
cdr3_aa: CASSIGARGSSYEQYF
cdr3_nt: TGTGCCAGTAGTATAGGGGCCAGGGGGAGCTCCTACGAGCAGTACTTC

clone_size: NA
j_call: TRBJ1-2
d_call: NA
v_call: TRBV4-2
cdr3_length: 16
cdr3_aa: CASSQDRGKGEYGYTF
cdr3_nt: TGTGCCAGCAGCCAAGATCGTGGAAAGGGGGAATATGGCTACACCTTC

clone_size: NA
j_call: TRBJ2-5
d_call: NA
v_call: TRBV7-2
cdr3_length: 15
cdr3_aa: CASSSGPSQGETQYF
cdr3_nt: TGTGCCAGCAGCTCTGGACCTAGCCAAGGGGAGACCCAGTACTTC

clone_size: NA
j_call: TRBJ2-7
d_call: TRBD1
v_call: TRBV3-1/TRBV3-2
cdr3_length: 14
cdr3_aa: CASSRDRGTYEQYF
cdr3_nt: TGTGCCAGCAGCCGGGACAGGGGGACCTACGAGCAGTACTTC

clone_size: NA
j_call: TRBJ1-2
d_call: NA
v_call: TRBV30
cdr3_length: 15
cdr3_aa: CAWSKIAQFNYGYTF
cdr3_nt: TGTGCCTGGAGTAAGATTGCCCAGTTCAACTATGGCTACACCTTC

clone_size: NA
j_call: TRBJ2-7
d_call: TRBD1
v_call: TRBV5-1
cdr3_length: 18
cdr3_aa: CASSLAGTANRATYEQYF
cdr3_nt: TGCGCCAGCAGCTTGGCGGGGACAGCGAACCGGGCCACCTACGAGCAGTACTTC

clone_size: NA
j_call: TRBJ1-6
d_call: NA
v_call: TRBV7-9
cdr3_length: 15
cdr3_aa: CASSLDRTLNSPLHF
cdr3_nt: TGTGCCAGCAGCTTAGACAGGACCCTTAATTCACCCCTCCACTTT

clone_size: NA
j_call: TRBJ1-3
d_call: NA
v_call: TRBV21-1
cdr3_length: 12
cdr3_aa: CARQVSGNTIYF
cdr3_nt: TGTGCCAGACAGGTCTCTGGAAACACCATATATTTT

clone_size: NA
j_call: TRBJ2-7
d_call: NA
v_call: TRBV12-3/TRBV12-4
cdr3_length: 12
cdr3_aa: CASNGDGGEQYF
cdr3_nt: TGTGCCAGCAATGGCGACGGAGGAGAGCAGTACTTC

clone_size: NA
j_call: TRBJ2-1
d_call: TRBD2
v_call: TRBV9
cdr3_length: 14
cdr3_aa: CASSPGTSYNEQFF
cdr3_nt: TGTGCCAGCAGCCCAGGGACTAGTTACAATGAGCAGTTCTTC

clone_size: NA
j_call: TRBJ1-4
d_call: NA
v_call: TRBV7-9
cdr3_length: 15
cdr3_aa: CASSLGPGVNEKLFF
cdr3_nt: TGTGCCAGCAGCTTAGGGCCAGGGGTTAATGAAAAACTGTTTTTT

clone_size: NA
j_call: TRBJ1-1
d_call: TRBD1
v_call: TRBV5-5
cdr3_length: 14
cdr3_aa: CASSPRQGNTEAFF
cdr3_nt: TGTGCCAGCAGCCCAAGACAGGGAAACACTGAAGCTTTCTTT

clone_size: NA
j_call: TRBJ2-3
d_call: TRBD2
v_call: TRBV4-2
cdr3_length: 19
cdr3_aa: CASSFLGLAGGLGTDTQYF
cdr3_nt: TGTGCCAGCAGCTTTCTTGGACTAGCGGGGGGGCTTGGAACAGATACGCAGTATTTT

clone_size: NA
j_call: TRBJ2-1
d_call: TRBD1
v_call: TRBV7-6
cdr3_length: 16
cdr3_aa: CASSSGQGGGHNEQFF
cdr3_nt: TGTGCCAGCAGCTCGGGACAGGGAGGTGGCCACAATGAGCAGTTCTTC

clone_size: NA
j_call: TRBJ2-1
d_call: TRBD1
v_call: TRBV5-4
cdr3_length: 14
cdr3_aa: CASSPTGQGNEQFF
cdr3_nt: TGTGCCAGCAGCCCGACAGGACAGGGCAATGAGCAGTTCTTC

clone_size: few
j_call: TRBJ1-2
d_call: NA
v_call: TRBV12-3/TRBV12-4
cdr3_length: 13
cdr3_aa: CASSLTSLYGYTF
cdr3_nt: TGTGCCAGCAGTCTGACAAGTCTCTATGGCTACACCTTC

clone_size: NA
j_call: TRBJ2-5
d_call: NA
v_call: TRBV19
cdr3_length: 15
cdr3_aa: CASRGLLGSQETQYF
cdr3_nt: TGTGCCAGTAGAGGACTCCTTGGGTCCCAAGAGACCCAGTACTTC